A single sample gave rise to the 21 T cell receptor beta chains below, sequenced in a study of OX40 agonist ivuxolimab in advanced cancers. The repertoire was sequenced with immunoSEQ multiplex PCR; TCRdb's copy has only in-frame clones and lacks some. The data show approximately 80,000 clones, with about 90% seen just once and 8.4% held by the top ten. The sequenced sample was CD4+ or CD8+ T cells sorted from blood, obtained in a trial of the OX40 agonist ivuxolimab. These TCRs come from an adult with an advanced solid tumor such as melanoma, head and neck, liver or kidney cancer.

This chain uses TRBV28 with TRBJ1-5, with D unclear. Trimming cost V 5 bases and J 7 bases, with 24 bases left between them. The V gene's germline CDR1 is MDHEN and CDR2 SYDVKM. The CDR3 loop spans 17 amino acids. CDR3 amino acids: CASSPPFREAFGQPQHF. The CDR3 DNA sequence: TGTGCCAGCAGTCCCCCCTTTAGGGAGGCTTTTGGGCAGCCCCAGCATTTT.

The J gene is TRBJ2-3, the V gene TRBV9; tentative D call: TRBD2 (7 bases). The CDR3 consists of 15 residues. Per germline, CDR1 SGDLS and CDR2 YYNGEE. Deletions cut 1 base from V and 2 bases from J, with 11 bases between. The CDR3 is CASSVFGGPTDTQYF. The CDR3 DNA follows: TGTGCCAGCAGCGTATTCGGGGGGCCCACAGATACGCAGTATTTT.

This chain uses TRBV9 with TRBJ1-5, with TRBD1 identical over 7 bases. The CDR3 totals 14 residues. Germline CDR1 and CDR2: SGDLS and YYNGEE. V shed 3 bases, J shed 1 base, and the junction held 1 base outside the gene matches. The CDR3 region is CASSDRGSNQPQHF. CDR3 DNA: TGTGCCAGCAGCGACAGGGGAAGCAATCAGCCCCAGCATTTT.

CDR3 in amino acids: CASSQARGGTYEQYF. CDR3 in DNA: TGTGCCAGCAGCCAAGCCCGGGGGGGTACTTACGAGCAGTACTTC. V usage is TRBV4-2 and J usage is TRBJ2-7; 8 bases align to TRBD2. Trimming took 1 base from V and 4 from J; bases not matched to a gene: 6. CDR3 size: 15 residues. Germline loops: CDR1 LGHNA, CDR2 YNFKEQ.

This CDR3 is CASRPRPSGPSGANVLTF. DNA for the CDR3: TGTGCCAGCAGACCTCGACCTTCTGGGCCCTCGGGGGCCAACGTCCTGACTTTC. The rearrangement joins TRBV11-2 to TRBJ2-6; unclear D gene. The CDR3 length is 18 residues. Trimming left V 6 bases short and J 4 bases short, with 22 bases between. Germline CDR1 reads SGHAT; CDR2 reads FQNNGV.

The V and J genes are TRBV30 and TRBJ2-1; possibly TRBD1 or TRBD2 for D (5 bases each). The germline gives CDR1 GTSNPN, CDR2 SVGIG (reference sequence). The CDR3 consists of 14 residues. Trimming stripped 8 bases from V and 0 bases from J, with 14 bases between. The CDR3: CARDGLSSYNEQFF. DNA for the CDR3: TGTGCCCGGGACGGGCTTAGCTCCTACAATGAGCAGTTCTTC.

This chain links TRBV6-5 with TRBJ2-1, with 8 nucleotides matching TRBD2. Trimming at V came to 2 bases and at J to 5 bases, leaving 8 bases not matched to a gene. The CDR3 spans 16 residues. Germline V gene lookup returns CDR1 MNHEY and CDR2 SVGAGI. The CDR3: CASSYIAGGEDNEQFF. The CDR3 bases are TGTGCCAGCAGTTACATCGCGGGGGGAGAGGACAATGAGCAGTTCTTC.

This chain joins TRBV25-1 and TRBJ2-7, with D uncertain. The germline V gene encodes CDR1 MGHDK and CDR2 SYGVNS. This CDR3 contains 11 residues. V was shortened by 4 bases and J by 2 bases, with 3 bases between the two germline ends. The DNA of the CDR3 is TGTGCCAGCAGTGCCACCTACGAGCAGTACTTC. It specifies CASSATYEQYF.

The chain uses TRBV29-1 and TRBJ2-1; D not certain. The CDR3 is 12 residues long. V lost 2 bases to trimming and J lost 6 bases, with 8 bases between them. Germline V gene data show CDR1 as SQVTM and CDR2 as ANQGSEA. This CDR3 is CSVERYPNEQFF. CDR3 coding DNA: TGCAGCGTTGAAAGGTACCCCAATGAGCAGTTCTTC.

The V call is TRBV30, the J call TRBJ1-3, with 12 bases fitting TRBD1. Germline V gene sequence: CDR1 GTSNPN, CDR2 SVGIG (reference sequence). The CDR3 extends over 16 amino acids. With V trimmed by 2 bases and J by 4 bases, 6 bases remained unmatched. The DNA of the CDR3 is TGTGCCTGGAGTACGGGACAGGGGGCGCGAGGAAACACCATATATTTT. This sequence encodes CAWSTGQGARGNTIYF. Together with reference TRBV30 and TRBJ1-3, the CDR3 gives the full variable domain: SQTIHQWPATLVQPVGSPLSLECTVEGTSNPNLYWYRQAAGRGLQLLFYSVGIGQISSEVPQNLSASRPQDRQFILSSKKLLLSDSGFYLCAWSTGQGARGNTIYFGEGSWLTVV.

The chain carries TRBV9 and TRBJ2-1, with 11 bases lining up with TRBD2. With 2 bases clipped from V and 7 bases from J, the junction kept 2 bases outside the gene matches. The germline gives CDR1 SGDLS, CDR2 YYNGEE. This CDR3 has 14 residues. CDR3 in amino acids: CASSVLAGGNEQFF. In DNA form, the CDR3 reads TGTGCCAGCAGCGTTTTAGCGGGGGGGAATGAGCAGTTCTTC. Supplemented by reference TRBV9 and TRBJ2-1, the full variable domain reads DSGVTQTPKHLITATGQRVTLRCSPRSGDLSVYWYQQSLDQGLQFLIQYYNGEERAKGNILERFSAQQFPDLHSELNLSSLELGDSALYFCASSVLAGGNEQFFGPGTRLTVL.

The chain carries TRBV28 and TRBJ1-5; 7 bases match TRBD1. The CDR3 is 13 amino acids. Germline assignment: CDR1 MDHEN and CDR2 SYDVKM. V shed 6 bases and J 5 bases; nucleotides not matched to a gene: 4. The CDR3 spells CASRDRVHQPQHF. CDR3 DNA: TGTGCCAGCAGAGACAGGGTCCATCAGCCCCAGCATTTT.

The V and J genes are TRBV2 and TRBJ2-7; perhaps TRBD2 as D (6 bases). Germline values: CDR1 SNHLY, CDR2 FYNNEI. Trimming stripped 3 bases from V and 3 bases from J, with 6 bases between. The CDR3 contains 12 residues. Here the CDR3 DNA reads TGTGCCAGCAGTGAGACTAGCTACGAGCAGTACGTC. It yields the protein CASSETSYEQYV.

The V gene is TRBV19, the J gene TRBJ2-1; a possible D gene is TRBD2 (5 bases). This CDR3 has 14 amino acids. Trimming removed 1 base at V and 4 bases at J, with 8 bases between. CDR1 is LNHDA and CDR2 is SQIVND in the germline V gene (reference sequence). The CDR3 loop reads CASSIVGMYNEQFF. The CDR3 bases are TGTGCCAGTAGTATAGTCGGGATGTACAATGAGCAGTTCTTC.

CDR3 region: CASSHTGLFDQPQHF. In nucleotides, the CDR3 is TGTGCCAGCAGCCACACAGGGTTGTTCGATCAGCCCCAGCATTTT. V and J are TRBV5-5 and TRBJ1-5, with D possibly being TRBD1 (6 bases). This CDR3 has 15 amino acids. CDR1 SGHKS and CDR2 YYEKEE come from the germline V gene (reference sequence). V was pared by 4 bases and J by 5 bases, with 16 bases between.

The chain links TRBV19 to TRBJ2-5; 9 bases are shared with TRBD1. The CDR3 is 14 amino acids. In germline, CDR1 is LNHDA, CDR2 SQIVND (reference sequence). J lost 1 base, V lost 7 bases, and 4 bases had no gene match. For the CDR3, the DNA is TGTGCCAGTACCCGGACAGGGGCCCAAGAGACCCAGTACTTC. This sequence encodes CASTRTGAQETQYF. Full variable domain (remainder filled in from reference TRBV19 and TRBJ2-5): DGGITQSPKYLFRKEGQNVTLSCEQNLNHDAMYWYRQDPGQGLRLIYYSQIVNDFQKGDIAEGYSVSREKKESFPLTVTSAQKNPTAFYLCASTRTGAQETQYFGPGTRLLVL.

This rearrangement joins TRBV30 to TRBJ1-1; no firm D call. Germline V gives CDR1 GTSNPN, CDR2 SVGIG (reference sequence). The CDR3 is 13 residues long. Trimming stripped 0 bases from V and 3 bases from J, with 8 bases between. CDR3 loop: CAWSVRVDTEAFF. CDR3 nucleotide sequence: TGTGCCTGGAGTGTACGAGTAGACACTGAAGCTTTCTTT.

The chain uses TRBV6-5 and TRBJ1-2; TRBD1 matches 7 bases. The ends lost 5 bases at V and 4 bases at J; junction bases unmatched: 10. The V gene's germline CDR1 is MNHEY and CDR2 SVGAGI. The CDR3 contains 15 residues. The CDR3 DNA reads TGTGCCAGCAGTACGGCCGGGACAGATTTCTATGGCTACACCTTC. Amino acid sequence: CASSTAGTDFYGYTF.

The rearrangement uses TRBV7-3 and TRBJ2-1; D uncertain. Trimming cost V 0 bases and J 6 bases, with 9 bases left between them. The V gene's germline CDR1 is SGHTA and CDR2 FQGTGA. This CDR3 comprises 14 residues. For the CDR3, the DNA is TGTGCCAGCAGCTTAACCGCCCGCGGCAATGAGCAGTTCTTC. This codes for CASSLTARGNEQFF.

The chain employs TRBV30 and TRBJ1-2, with a tentative D call TRBD1 (5 bases). This CDR3 is built from 13 residues. V was trimmed by 2 bases and J by 4 bases, leaving 11 bases between them. Germline CDR1 is GTSNPN and CDR2 is SVGIG (reference sequence). CDR3 residues: CAWSSAGGYGYTF. The CDR3 nucleotides are TGTGCCTGGAGTTCGGCGGGGGGCTATGGCTACACCTTC.

Turning to this clone: This sample includes further DNA sequences coding for the same CDR3. The chain links TRBV6-5 to TRBJ1-1; D gene ambiguous. V was pared by 3 bases and J by 1 base, with 3 bases between. Germline CDR1 MNHEY, CDR2 SVGAGI. The CDR3 runs to 12 residues. CDR3: CASSYSNTEAFF. Written as DNA, the CDR3 is TGTGCCAGCAGTTATTCGAACACTGAAGCTTTCTTT.